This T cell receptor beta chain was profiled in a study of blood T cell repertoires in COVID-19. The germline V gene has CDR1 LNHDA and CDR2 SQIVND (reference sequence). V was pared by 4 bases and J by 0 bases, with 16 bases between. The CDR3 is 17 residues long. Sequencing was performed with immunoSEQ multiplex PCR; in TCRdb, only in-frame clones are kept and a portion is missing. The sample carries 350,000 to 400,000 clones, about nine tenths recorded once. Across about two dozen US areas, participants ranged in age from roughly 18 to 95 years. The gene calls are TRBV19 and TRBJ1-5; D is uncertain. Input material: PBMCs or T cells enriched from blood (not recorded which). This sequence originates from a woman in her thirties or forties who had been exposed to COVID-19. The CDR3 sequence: CASSRKGGLISNQPQHF. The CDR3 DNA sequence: TGTGCCAGTAGTAGGAAGGGCGGACTTATTAGCAATCAGCCCCAGCATTTT.